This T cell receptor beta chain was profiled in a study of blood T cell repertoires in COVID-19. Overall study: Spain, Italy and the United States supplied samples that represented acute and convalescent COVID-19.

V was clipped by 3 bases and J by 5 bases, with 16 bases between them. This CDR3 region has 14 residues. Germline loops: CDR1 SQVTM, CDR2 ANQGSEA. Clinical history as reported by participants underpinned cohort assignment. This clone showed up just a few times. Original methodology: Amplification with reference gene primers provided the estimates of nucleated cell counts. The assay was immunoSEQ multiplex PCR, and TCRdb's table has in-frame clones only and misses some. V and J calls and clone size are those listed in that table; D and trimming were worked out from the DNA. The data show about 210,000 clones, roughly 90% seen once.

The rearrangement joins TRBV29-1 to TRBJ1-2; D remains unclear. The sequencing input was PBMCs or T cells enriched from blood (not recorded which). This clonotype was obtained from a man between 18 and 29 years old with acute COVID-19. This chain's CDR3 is CSVEGSAREYGYTF. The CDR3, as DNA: TGCAGCGTTGAGGGTTCAGCCCGGGAGTATGGCTACACCTTC.